The present TCR beta chain was sequenced within a study of blood T cell repertoires in COVID-19 (TCRdb year 2020). General notes on the study: The collaborator samples originated in the United States, Italy and Spain and spanned the acute and convalescent phases of COVID-19. Where available, HLA class I and class II types were obtained from metadata supplied by the sample provider rather than from assay-based typing. Samples came from the ongoing ImmuneRACE study (first 160 participants) plus 1,254 subjects from 6 global collaborators. The repertoires were released in a freely available public database meant as a resource for research on the immune response to SARS-CoV-2. The prospective study material was composed of cDNA or gDNA derived from T cells, B-cell-depleted T cells, or PBMCs. A de-identified subject ID, COVID-19 status, age in years and sex were almost always included in the sample metadata. The dataset comprised deeply sampled blood TCRbeta repertoires from subjects exposed to, actively infected with, or recovered from COVID-19.

A second Seattle source provided samples from volunteer blood donors who had recovered from COVID-19. Whole blood was collected in K2EDTA tubes by collaborating institutions according to the institutions' own protocols. For TCRbeta analysis, collaborators shipped samples in one of three forms: frozen whole blood, isolated PBMCs, or DNA extracted from either of those sample types. Concerning this clone: No antigen is known for it. Per-base quality was not reported, and no clone a single base away is much larger than it.

TCRbeta CDR3 regions were amplified from genomic DNA using the immunoSEQ Assay, a bias-controlled multiplex PCR. From the authors' description of their analysis: Nucleated cell counts per sample were estimated from amplification of reference gene primers within the assay. To quantify the absolute abundance of each unique TCRbeta CDR3 rearrangement, sequence reads were collapsed and filtered. For each sample, productive Simpson clonality was calculated as the square root of Simpson's diversity index across productive rearrangements. In TCRdb, the immuneACCESS table is reduced to in-frame sequences with V and J assigned. These tables do not hold every clone; where another copy was compared, an unresolved V gene accounts for under half, and the others remain unexplained. That table gives V, J and clone size, and the DNA gave D and trimming. The table for this sample lists a few hundred thousand clones; just under 90% of them were counted only once. Roughly 6.2% of the sample is in the top ten clones.

Per the germline V gene, SNHLY is the CDR1 and FYNNEI is the CDR2. Reading from cysteine to phenylalanine, the CDR3 counts 13 amino acids. Just CDR3 DNA is preserved here, 39 bases in frame from base 1. The germline ends are 17 bases apart after V is trimmed by 11 bases and J by 6 bases. General conclusions and limits of the study: The amount of clinical and demographic metadata varied by source and participant and was provided uncurated.

Sequencing was done on a sample of peripheral blood. The chain uses TRBV2 and TRBJ1-3; the D gene cannot be resolved reliably. This TCR was recovered from a man aged 55 to 70 who had recovered from COVID-19. The DNA sequence follows: TGTGCCGCTTCCGGGAATGGAAAAAACACCATATATTTT. This encodes CAASGNGKNTIYF.